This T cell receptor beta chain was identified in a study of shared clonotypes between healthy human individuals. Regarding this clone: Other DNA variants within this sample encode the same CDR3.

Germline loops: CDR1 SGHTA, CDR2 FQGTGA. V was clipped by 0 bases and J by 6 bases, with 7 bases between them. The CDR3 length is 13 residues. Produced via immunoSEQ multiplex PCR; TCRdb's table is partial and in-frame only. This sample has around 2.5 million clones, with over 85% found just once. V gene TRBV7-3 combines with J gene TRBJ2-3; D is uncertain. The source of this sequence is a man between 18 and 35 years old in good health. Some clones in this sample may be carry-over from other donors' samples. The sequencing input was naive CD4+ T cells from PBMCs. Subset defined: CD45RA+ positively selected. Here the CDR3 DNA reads TGTGCCAGCAGCTTAACGGTCGGGGATACGCAGTATTTT. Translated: CASSLTVGDTQYF.